The present TCR beta chain was sequenced within a study of OX40 agonist ivuxolimab in advanced cancers. Across the study: Patients were roughly 87% male with ages roughly 20 to 90, mean 60. Eligibility admitted prior anti-PD-1, anti-PD-L1 or anti-CTLA-4 therapy; 40% to 50% had some.

This clone was seen more than once but under ten times. Its antigen remains unidentified. Assay: immunoSEQ multiplex PCR; the TCRdb copy retains only in-frame clones and omits some. The sample gives approximately 39,000 clones, more than 60% of which show up once; 11% is in the top ten. Study-wide findings and caveats: In the expanded peripheral T cells, antigen specificity was never determined.

CDR1 is ENHRY and CDR2 is SYGVKD in the germline V gene. V dropped 6 bases and J dropped 7 bases, with 12 bases sitting between them. This CDR3 has 12 amino acids. Autoimmune disease history or systemic immunosuppression led to patients being barred. The sample was CD4+ or CD8+ T cells sorted from blood, taken in a trial of the OX40 agonist ivuxolimab. The sequence was collected from an adult with an advanced solid tumor such as melanoma, head and neck, liver or kidney cancer. The gene calls are TRBV10-3 and TRBJ1-1; no reliable D call. The CDR3 region is CAIRSDRVEAFF. The CDR3 DNA reads TGTGCCATCAGATCAGACCGCGTTGAAGCTTTCTTT.